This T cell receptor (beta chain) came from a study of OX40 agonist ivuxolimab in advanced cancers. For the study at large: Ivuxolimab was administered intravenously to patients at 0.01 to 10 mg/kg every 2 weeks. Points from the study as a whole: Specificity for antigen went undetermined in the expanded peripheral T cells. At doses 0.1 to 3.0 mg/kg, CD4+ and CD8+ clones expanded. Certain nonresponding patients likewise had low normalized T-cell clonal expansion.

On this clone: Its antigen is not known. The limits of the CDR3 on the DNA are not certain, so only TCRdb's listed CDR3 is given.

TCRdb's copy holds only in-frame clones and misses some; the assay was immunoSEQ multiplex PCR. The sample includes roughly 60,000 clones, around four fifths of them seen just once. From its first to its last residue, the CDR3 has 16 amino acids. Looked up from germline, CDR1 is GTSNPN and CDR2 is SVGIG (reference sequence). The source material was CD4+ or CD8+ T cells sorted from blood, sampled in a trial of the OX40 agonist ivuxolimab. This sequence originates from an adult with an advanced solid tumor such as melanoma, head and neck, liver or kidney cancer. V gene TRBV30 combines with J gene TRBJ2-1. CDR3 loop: CAWSVRRASSYNEQFF.